The 10 T cell receptor beta chains below were found in one sample sequenced in a study of HIV-infected patients and healthy controls. All unsorted peripheral T cells were captured because whole blood was used without fractionation. Alpha and beta constant-region primers primed reverse transcription of about 470 ng RNA. Using multiplexing indices, alpha and beta chain libraries were generated apart by chain-specific third strand synthesis. A single record per CDR3 protein comes from TCRdb applying MiXCR to the 5' RACE reads. The table lists about 5,500 distinct CDR3 sequences, less than 9% of them singletons, with just under 20% in the top ten. Sequencing used blood, obtained before antiretroviral therapy. Receptors were obtained from an adult with HIV infection.

This clonotype was detected ten times or more. The chain is built from TRBV30 and TRBJ2-1, with 9 bases fitting TRBD2. Germline CDR1 and CDR2: GTSNPN and SVGIG (reference sequence). V lost 1 base to trimming and J lost 7 bases; unmatched junction nucleotides: 2. This CDR3 has 13 amino acids. The CDR3 here is CAWSGLAENEQFF. The CDR3 DNA is TGTGCCTGGAGTGGACTAGCGGAGAATGAGCAGTTCTTC.

This clonotype came up many times. The chain links TRBV20-1 to TRBJ1-5; a possible D gene is TRBD1 (5 bases). Germline V gene lookup returns CDR1 DFQATT and CDR2 SNEGSKA (reference sequence). This CDR3 has 14 residues. Trimming cost V 4 bases and J 0 bases, with 10 bases left between them. CDR3 amino acids: CSANPGLSNQPQHF. The CDR3 DNA follows: TGCAGTGCTAATCCGGGACTTAGCAATCAGCCCCAGCATTTT.

In this sample, this clonotype turned up many times. V and J are TRBV12-3 or TRBV12-4 and TRBJ2-1; the D is unclear. CDR3 size: 14 residues. V was trimmed by 1 base and J by 4 bases, leaving 8 bases between them. Here the CDR3 DNA reads TGTGCCAGCAGTTTAGAGATGAGATACAATGAGCAGTTCTTC. Its protein is CASSLEMRYNEQFF.

Judged by abundance, this clonotype is medium-sized. The rearrangement joins TRBV6-2 or TRBV6-3 to TRBJ2-1; 8 bases are shared with TRBD2. Per germline, CDR1 MNHEY and CDR2 SVGEGT. CDR3 length equals 14 residues. V was clipped by 2 bases and J by 10 bases; unmatched bases: 7. This chain's CDR3 is CASSYGGGPQEQFF. The CDR3 nucleotides read TGTGCCAGCAGTTACGGCGGGGGGCCTCAGGAGCAGTTCTTC.

This clonotype showed up many times. The V gene is TRBV4-1, the J gene TRBJ1-5; no firm D call. This CDR3 comprises 16 residues. CDR1 and CDR2 from the germline V gene are MGHRA and YSYEKL. The V gene lost 0 bases and the J gene lost 3 bases, with 12 bases spanning the gap. The CDR3 sequence: CASSQDGPQLNQPQHF. In DNA form, the CDR3 reads TGCGCCAGCAGCCAAGATGGTCCCCAGCTCAATCAGCCCCAGCATTTT.

This clonotype was recorded at least ten times. The rearrangement links TRBV7-6 to TRBJ2-1, with TRBD2 matching over 9 bases. Germline lookup yields CDR1 SGHVS and CDR2 FNYEAQ. Germline trimming cut 5 bases from V and 3 bases from J; bases unmatched to any gene: 8. The CDR3 is made up of 16 amino acids. The DNA for the CDR3 is TGTGCCAGCAGCGTTTTACTAGCGGGCCTCTACAATGAGCAGTTCTTC. It codes for CASSVLLAGLYNEQFF.

With regard to this clonotype: Because the CDR3 is missing its conserved closing phenylalanine or tryptophan, this is likely a read error. The V and J genes are TRBV6-2 or TRBV6-3 and TRBJ2-7, with 7 bases lining up with TRBD2. V lost 2 bases and J lost 0; bases outside the gene matches: 4. The CDR3 runs to 15 residues. CDR1 and CDR2 from the germline V gene are MNHEY and SVGEGT. The CDR3 region is CASSYGASGSYEQYL. The CDR3 coding sequence is TGTGCCAGCAGTTACGGGGCTAGCGGCTCCTACGAGCAGTACTTA.

This chain connects TRBV7-9 to TRBJ1-1, with D unclear. Germline CDR1 reads SEHNR; CDR2 reads FQNEAQ (reference sequence). The CDR3 contains 15 residues. Trimming took 5 bases from V and 0 from J, leaving 13 bases between them. DNA for the CDR3: TGTGCCAGCAGCCGCCAACGTTTCATGAACACTGAAGCTTTCTTT. It is translated as CASSRQRFMNTEAFF.

This clonotype is categorized as hyperexpanded. This chain connects TRBV27 to TRBJ2-5; possibly TRBD2 for D (5 bases). V was clipped by 1 base and J by 0 bases, with 9 bases between them. The CDR3 sequence is 15 residues long. CDR1 is MNHEY and CDR2 is SMNVEV in the germline V gene (reference sequence). In nucleotides, the CDR3 is TGTGCCAGCAGTTTATTTGGGGAGTACCAAGAGACCCAGTACTTC. This gives the protein CASSLFGEYQETQYF.

This clonotype is medium-sized within its sample. The chain has TRBV19 and TRBJ1-1, with D possibly being TRBD1 (6 bases). CDR1 and CDR2 from the germline V gene are LNHDA and SQIVND (reference sequence). This CDR3 is 14 amino acids long. Trimming left V 5 bases short and J 0 bases short, with 10 bases between. The CDR3 DNA is TGTGCCAGTAGTGTTGGACAGATGAACACTGAAGCTTTCTTT. Amino acids: CASSVGQMNTEAFF.